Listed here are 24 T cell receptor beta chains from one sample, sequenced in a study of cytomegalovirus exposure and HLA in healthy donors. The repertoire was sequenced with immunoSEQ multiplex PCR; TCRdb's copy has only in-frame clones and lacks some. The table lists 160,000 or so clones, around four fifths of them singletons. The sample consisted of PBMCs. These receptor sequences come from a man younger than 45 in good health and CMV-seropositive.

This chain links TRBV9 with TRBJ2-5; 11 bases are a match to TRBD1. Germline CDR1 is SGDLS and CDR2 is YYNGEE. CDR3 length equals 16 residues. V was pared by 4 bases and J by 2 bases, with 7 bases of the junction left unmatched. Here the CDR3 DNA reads TGTGCCAGCAGCCCTCGGGACAGGGGGAGGCAAGAGACCCAGTACTTC. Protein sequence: CASSPRDRGRQETQYF.

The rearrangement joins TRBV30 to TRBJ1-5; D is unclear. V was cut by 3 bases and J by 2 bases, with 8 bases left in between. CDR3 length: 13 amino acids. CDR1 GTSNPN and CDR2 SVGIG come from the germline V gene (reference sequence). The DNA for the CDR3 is TGTGCCTGGAGAGGCGGCGGCAATCAGCCCCAGCATTTT. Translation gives CAWRGGGNQPQHF.

CDR3 DNA sequence: TGTGCCAGCAGCGAACAGGGAAGGTCGGATCAGCCCCAGCATTTT. Amino acid sequence: CASSEQGRSDQPQHF. The rearrangement joins TRBV9 to TRBJ1-5, with TRBD1 as a possible D gene (6 bases). The CDR3 totals 15 residues. The V end lost 3 bases, the J end lost 5 bases, and 15 bases lay between the germline ends. Germline V gives CDR1 SGDLS, CDR2 YYNGEE.

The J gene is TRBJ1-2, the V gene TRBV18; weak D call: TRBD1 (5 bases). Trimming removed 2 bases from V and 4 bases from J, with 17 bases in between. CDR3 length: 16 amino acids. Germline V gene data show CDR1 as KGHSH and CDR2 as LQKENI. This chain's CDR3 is CASSPMGRGTVYGYTF. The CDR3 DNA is TGTGCCAGCTCACCAATGGGGAGGGGAACTGTCTATGGCTACACCTTC.

The CDR3 sequence is CASSLAGQLYEQYF. The CDR3 DNA reads TGTGCCAGCAGCTTGGCGGGACAGCTGTACGAGCAGTACTTC. The chain has TRBV5-4 and TRBJ2-7; TRBD1 matches 7 bases. Losses at the gene ends were 0 bases for V and 4 bases for J; bases not matched to a gene: 4. The CDR3 is 14 amino acids. Germline CDR1 and CDR2: SGHNT and YYREEE (reference sequence).

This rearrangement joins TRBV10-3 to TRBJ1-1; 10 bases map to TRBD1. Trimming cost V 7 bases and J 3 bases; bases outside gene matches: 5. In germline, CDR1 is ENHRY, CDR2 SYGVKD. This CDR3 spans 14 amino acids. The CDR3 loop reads CAITRTGGDTEAFF. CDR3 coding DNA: TGTGCCATCACCCGGACAGGGGGGGACACTGAAGCTTTCTTT.

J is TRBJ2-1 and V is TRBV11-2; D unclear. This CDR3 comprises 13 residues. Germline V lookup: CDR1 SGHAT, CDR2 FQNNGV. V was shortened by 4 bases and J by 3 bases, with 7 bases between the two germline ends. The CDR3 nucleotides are TGTGCCAGCAGCTCATCATTCTACAATGAGCAGTTCTTC. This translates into CASSSSFYNEQFF.

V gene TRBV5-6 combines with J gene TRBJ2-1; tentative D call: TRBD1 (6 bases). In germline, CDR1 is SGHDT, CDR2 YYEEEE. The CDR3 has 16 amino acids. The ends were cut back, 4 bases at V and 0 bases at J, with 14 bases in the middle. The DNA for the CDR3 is TGTGCCAGCAGCCGACGACAGGTTAGCTCCTACAATGAGCAGTTCTTC. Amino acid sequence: CASSRRQVSSYNEQFF.

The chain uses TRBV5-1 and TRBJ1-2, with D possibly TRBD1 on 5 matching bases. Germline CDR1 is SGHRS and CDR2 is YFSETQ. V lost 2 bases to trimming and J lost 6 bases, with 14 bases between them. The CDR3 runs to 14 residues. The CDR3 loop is CASSFRDRPDGYTF. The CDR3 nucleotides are TGCGCCAGCAGCTTCCGAGACAGACCTGATGGCTACACCTTC.

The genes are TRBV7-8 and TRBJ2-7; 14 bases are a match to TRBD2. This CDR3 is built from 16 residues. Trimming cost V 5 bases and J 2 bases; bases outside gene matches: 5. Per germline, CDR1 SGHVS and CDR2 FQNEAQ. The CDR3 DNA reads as TGTGCCAGCAGCGTGGTGACTAGCGGGGGGGCCTACGAGCAGTACTTC. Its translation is CASSVVTSGGAYEQYF.

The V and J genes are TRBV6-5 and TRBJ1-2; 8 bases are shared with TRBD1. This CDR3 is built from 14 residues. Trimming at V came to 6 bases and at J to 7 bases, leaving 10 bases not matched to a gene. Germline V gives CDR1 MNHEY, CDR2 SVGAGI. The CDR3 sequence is CASSRTDRAGGYTF. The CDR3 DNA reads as TGTGCCAGCAGCCGAACGGACAGGGCGGGTGGCTACACCTTC.

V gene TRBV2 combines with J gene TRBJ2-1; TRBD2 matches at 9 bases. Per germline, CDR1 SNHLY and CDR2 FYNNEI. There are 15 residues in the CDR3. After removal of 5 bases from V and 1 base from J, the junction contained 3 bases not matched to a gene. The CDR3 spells CASSSGLASYNEQFF. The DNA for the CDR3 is TGTGCCAGCAGTAGCGGACTAGCGTCCTACAATGAGCAGTTCTTC. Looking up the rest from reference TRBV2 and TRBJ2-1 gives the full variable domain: EPEVTQTPSHQVTQMGQEVILRCVPISNHLYFYWYRQILGQKVEFLVSFYNNEISEKSEIFDDQFSVERPDGSNFTLKIRSTKLEDSAMYFCASSSGLASYNEQFFGPGTRLTVL.

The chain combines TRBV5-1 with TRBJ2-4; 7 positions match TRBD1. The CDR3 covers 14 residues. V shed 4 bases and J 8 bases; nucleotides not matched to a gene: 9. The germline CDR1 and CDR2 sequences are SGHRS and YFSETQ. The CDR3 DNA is TGCGCCAGCAGCACAGGACAGGTGGGGGACATTCAGTACTTC. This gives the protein CASSTGQVGDIQYF.

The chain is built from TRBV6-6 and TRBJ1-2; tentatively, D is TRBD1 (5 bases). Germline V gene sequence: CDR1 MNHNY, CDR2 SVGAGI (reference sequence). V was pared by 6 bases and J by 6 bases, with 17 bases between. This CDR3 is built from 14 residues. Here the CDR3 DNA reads TGTGCCAGCAGCCTAGGGGAGGGGCCAGATGGCTACACCTTC. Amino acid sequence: CASSLGEGPDGYTF.

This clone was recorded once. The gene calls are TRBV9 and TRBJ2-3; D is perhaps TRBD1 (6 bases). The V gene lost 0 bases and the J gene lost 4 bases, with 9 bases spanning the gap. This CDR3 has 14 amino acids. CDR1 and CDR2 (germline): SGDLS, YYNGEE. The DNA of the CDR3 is TGTGCCAGCAGCGTAGTCCAGGGGTCAGATACGCAGTATTTT. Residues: CASSVVQGSDTQYF.

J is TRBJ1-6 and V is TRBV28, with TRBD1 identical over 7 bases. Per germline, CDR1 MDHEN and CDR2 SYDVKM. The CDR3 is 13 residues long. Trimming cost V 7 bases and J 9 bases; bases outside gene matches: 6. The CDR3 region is CASIKQGGSPLHF. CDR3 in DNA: TGTGCCAGCATTAAGCAGGGGGGTTCACCCCTCCACTTT.

The DNA of the CDR3 is TGTGCCAGCAGAGTGACACAGGGGAGGGAGACCCAGTACTTC. It codes for CASRVTQGRETQYF. The gene calls are TRBV6-5 and TRBJ2-5; possibly TRBD1 for D (7 bases). The length of the CDR3 is 14 residues. V lost 6 bases and J lost 5, with 16 bases in between. Germline V gene data show CDR1 as MNHEY and CDR2 as SVGAGI.

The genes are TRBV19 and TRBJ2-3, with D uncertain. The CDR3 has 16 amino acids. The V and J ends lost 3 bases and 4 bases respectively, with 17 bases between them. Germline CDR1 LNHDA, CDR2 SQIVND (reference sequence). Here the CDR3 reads CASSIGYRPWADTQYF. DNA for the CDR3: TGTGCCAGTAGTATCGGGTACCGACCTTGGGCAGATACGCAGTATTTT.

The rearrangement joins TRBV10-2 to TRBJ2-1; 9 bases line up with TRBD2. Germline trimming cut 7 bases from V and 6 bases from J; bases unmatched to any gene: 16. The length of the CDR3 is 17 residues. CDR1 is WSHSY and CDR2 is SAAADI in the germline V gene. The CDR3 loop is CASMSWATSGRLNEQFF. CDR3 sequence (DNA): TGCGCCAGCATGAGCTGGGCAACTAGCGGGCGCCTCAATGAGCAGTTCTTC.

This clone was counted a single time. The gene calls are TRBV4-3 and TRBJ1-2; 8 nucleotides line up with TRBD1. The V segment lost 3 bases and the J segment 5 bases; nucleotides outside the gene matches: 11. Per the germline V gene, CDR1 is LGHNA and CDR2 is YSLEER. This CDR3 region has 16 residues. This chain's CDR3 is CASSQTTGGKGYGYTF. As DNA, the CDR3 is TGCGCCAGCAGCCAGACCACAGGGGGGAAGGGTTATGGCTACACCTTC.

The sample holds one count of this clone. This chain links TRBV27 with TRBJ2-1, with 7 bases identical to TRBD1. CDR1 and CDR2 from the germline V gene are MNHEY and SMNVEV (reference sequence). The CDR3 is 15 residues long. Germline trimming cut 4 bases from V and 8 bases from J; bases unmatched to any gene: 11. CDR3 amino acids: CASSSSPGQSHEQFF. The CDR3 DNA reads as TGTGCCAGCAGTTCCTCCCCGGGACAGAGCCATGAGCAGTTCTTC.

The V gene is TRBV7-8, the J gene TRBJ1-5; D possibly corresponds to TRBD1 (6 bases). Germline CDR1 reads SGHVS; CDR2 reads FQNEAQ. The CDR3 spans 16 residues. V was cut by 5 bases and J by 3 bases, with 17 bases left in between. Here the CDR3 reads CASSTGTPNFNQPQHF. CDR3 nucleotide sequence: TGTGCCAGCAGCACGGGGACACCGAACTTCAATCAGCCCCAGCATTTT.

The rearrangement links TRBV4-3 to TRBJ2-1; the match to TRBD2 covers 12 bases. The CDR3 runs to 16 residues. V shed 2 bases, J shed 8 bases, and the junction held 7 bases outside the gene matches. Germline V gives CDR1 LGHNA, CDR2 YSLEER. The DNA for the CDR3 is TGCGCCAGCAGCCAATCATTCGGGACTAGCGGGCATGAGCAGTTCTTC. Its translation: CASSQSFGTSGHEQFF.

In DNA form, the CDR3 reads TGTGCCAGCAGCTCACAGTGGCCCTGGTCTGGCTACACCTTC. It yields the protein CASSSQWPWSGYTF. The chain has TRBV5-6 and TRBJ1-2; no definite D call. The CDR3 totals 14 residues. The germline V gene encodes CDR1 SGHDT and CDR2 YYEEEE. V shed 3 bases and J shed 7 bases, with 16 bases lying between them.